The 26 T cell receptor beta chains in this list originate from one sample, sequenced in a study of radiotherapy plus CTLA-4 blockade in lung cancer. Measured with immunoSEQ multiplex PCR; TCRdb has only the in-frame clones, and not every one. The repertoire holds about 68,000 clones, around three quarters seen once, with 10% in the top ten. The source material was peripheral blood, sampled from a patient treated with radiotherapy plus ipilimumab. These receptor sequences come from a human donor with non-small cell lung cancer who had a complete response to radiotherapy plus ipilimumab.

The chain carries TRBV18 and TRBJ2-1, with 10 bases identical to TRBD2. V lost 6 bases and J lost 1; bases outside the gene matches: 3. The CDR3 runs to 15 residues. Per germline, CDR1 KGHSH and CDR2 LQKENI. The CDR3 loop reads CASSGLAPSYNEQFF. Written as DNA, the CDR3 is TGTGCCAGCTCGGGACTAGCGCCTTCCTACAATGAGCAGTTCTTC.

The rearrangement joins TRBV7-2 to TRBJ2-3, with TRBD1 matching over 9 bases. This CDR3 region has 14 residues. Germline lookup yields CDR1 SGHTA and CDR2 FQGNSA. The junction had 10 bases not matched to a gene; V was cut back by 9 bases and J by 6 bases. Here the CDR3 DNA reads TGTGCCAGTACCGGGACAGGGACGCCGGATACGCAGTATTTT. Its translation is CASTGTGTPDTQYF. Full variable domain (remainder filled in from reference TRBV7-2 and TRBJ2-3): GAGVSQSPSNKVTEKGKDVELRCDPISGHTALYWYRQSLGQGLEFLIYFQGNSAPDKSGLPSDRFSAERTGGSVSTLTIQRTQQEDSAVYLCASTGTGTPDTQYFGPGTRLTVL.

The genes are TRBV9 and TRBJ1-4; D is unclear. V was trimmed by 4 bases and J by 8 bases, leaving 12 bases between them. This CDR3 region has 13 residues. The germline V gene has CDR1 SGDLS and CDR2 YYNGEE. Here the CDR3 reads CASSPKTGEKLFF. The DNA for the CDR3 is TGTGCCAGCAGCCCGAAAACTGGGGAAAAACTGTTTTTT. The variable domain in full, completed from reference TRBV9 and TRBJ1-4, reads DSGVTQTPKHLITATGQRVTLRCSPRSGDLSVYWYQQSLDQGLQFLIQYYNGEERAKGNILERFSAQQFPDLHSELNLSSLELGDSALYFCASSPKTGEKLFFGSGTQLSVL.

This sequence joins TRBV5-1 and TRBJ2-1; D unclear. Germline loops: CDR1 SGHRS, CDR2 YFSETQ. Trimming left V 2 bases short and J 9 bases short, with 9 bases between. The length of the CDR3 is 12 residues. CDR3 sequence: CASSLSNLEQFF. The CDR3 DNA follows: TGCGCCAGCAGCTTAAGCAATCTTGAGCAGTTCTTC.

The V call is TRBV19, the J call TRBJ2-7, with 8 bases lining up with TRBD1. The CDR3 extends over 15 amino acids. Germline CDR1 and CDR2: LNHDA and SQIVND (reference sequence). Germline trimming cut 6 bases from V and 4 bases from J; bases unmatched to any gene: 11. The CDR3 DNA is TGTGCCAGTAGGATTCGGGGACAGGCAATTTACGAGCAGTACTTC. Translating gives CASRIRGQAIYEQYF.

The V and J genes are TRBV5-4 and TRBJ1-5, with no clear D. Looked up from germline, CDR1 is SGHNT and CDR2 is YYREEE (reference sequence). This CDR3 region has 13 residues. V was cut by 2 bases and J by 7 bases, with 10 bases left in between. The DNA of the CDR3 is TGTGCCAGCAGCTTAGGAACGGAGCAGCCCCAGCATTTT. Translation gives CASSLGTEQPQHF.

The chain joins TRBV29-1 to TRBJ1-1; D not resolved. The germline V gene encodes CDR1 SQVTM and CDR2 ANQGSEA. V lost 7 bases to trimming and J lost 1 base, with 13 bases between them. The CDR3 is made up of 13 amino acids. CDR3: CSGVAHWNTEAFF. The CDR3 nucleotides are TGCAGCGGGGTAGCGCATTGGAACACTGAAGCTTTCTTT.

This sequence joins TRBV4-1 and TRBJ2-5, with D uncertain. Trimming shortened V by 4 bases and J by 5 bases, and 11 bases separated the two germline ends. The CDR3 is 13 amino acids. CDR1 and CDR2 (germline): MGHRA, YSYEKL. The CDR3 DNA follows: TGCGCCAGCAGCCGATTAGTCCGGGAGACCCAGTACTTC. Translation: CASSRLVRETQYF.

Only one count was recorded for this clone. The chain links TRBV2 to TRBJ1-4, with TRBD1 as a possible D gene (5 bases). The CDR3 is 14 amino acids. The V and J ends lost 6 bases and 4 bases respectively, with 12 bases between them. CDR1 and CDR2 from the germline V gene are SNHLY and FYNNEI. The CDR3 here is CASRDGAVNEKLFF. The CDR3 DNA reads as TGTGCCAGCAGGGACGGGGCAGTTAATGAAAAACTGTTTTTT.

CDR3: CASSVLVGEGTEQFF. The DNA for the CDR3 is TGTGCCAGCAGCGTCCTAGTGGGGGAGGGAACTGAGCAGTTCTTC. The chain uses TRBV9 and TRBJ2-1; TRBD2 agrees at 7 bases. The V and J ends lost 2 bases and 9 bases, in that order; junction bases with no gene match: 11. Germline CDR1 SGDLS, CDR2 YYNGEE. The CDR3 loop spans 15 amino acids.

This sequence joins TRBV10-3 and TRBJ2-5; 13 bases fit TRBD2. The V gene end was trimmed by 6 bases and the J gene end by 3 bases; junction bases not matched to a gene: 1. There are 14 residues in the CDR3. From germline, CDR1 is ENHRY and CDR2 SYGVKD. The CDR3 DNA follows: TGTGCCATCAGAGGGACTAGCGGGGAAGAGACCCAGTACTTC. Its translation is CAIRGTSGEETQYF.

This sequence joins TRBV5-1 and TRBJ2-1; maybe TRBD2 (5 bases). V was cut by 6 bases and J by 5 bases, with 18 bases left in between. The V gene's germline CDR1 is SGHRS and CDR2 YFSETQ. The CDR3 has 15 amino acids. The CDR3 coding sequence is TGCGCCAGCACCGAGGGAAGGGAGAAAGACAATGAGCAGTTCTTC. Its translation: CASTEGREKDNEQFF.

The chain combines TRBV6-5 with TRBJ1-1; D uncertain. This CDR3 is 12 amino acids long. Per the germline V gene, CDR1 is MNHEY and CDR2 is SVGAGI. V was clipped by 6 bases and J by 1 base, with 6 bases between them. CDR3 in amino acids: CASRGGNTEAFF. The CDR3, as DNA: TGTGCCAGCAGAGGAGGGAACACTGAAGCTTTCTTT.

The CDR3 DNA reads TGCGCCAGCAGCCCCCGTGGGTTAGGGACTAATGAAAAACTGTTTTTT. Encoded protein: CASSPRGLGTNEKLFF. The chain combines TRBV5-1 with TRBJ1-4; the D is unclear. The CDR3 length is 16 residues. Germline values: CDR1 SGHRS, CDR2 YFSETQ. Trimming left V 4 bases short and J 2 bases short, with 15 bases between.

The chain links TRBV29-1 to TRBJ2-1; D call uncertain. The CDR3 sequence is 11 residues long. Germline V CDR1 and CDR2: SQVTM, ANQGSEA. The germline V and J ends were trimmed by 7 bases and 5 bases, with 9 bases remaining between them. The CDR3 reads CSAGPNNEQFF. CDR3 coding DNA: TGCAGCGCGGGCCCGAACAATGAGCAGTTCTTC.

The chain links TRBV7-6 to TRBJ2-2; 8 bases line up with TRBD1. The germline V gene encodes CDR1 SGHVS and CDR2 FNYEAQ. V shed 1 base and J 7 bases; nucleotides not matched to a gene: 8. The CDR3 loop spans 16 amino acids. CDR3: CASSLGRQGAGGELFF. The CDR3 region has the DNA TGTGCCAGCAGCTTAGGGCGCCAGGGGGCTGGCGGGGAGCTGTTTTTT.

On this clone: Other DNA sequences in this sample translate to the same CDR3. The chain has TRBV9 and TRBJ1-1, with 9 nucleotides matching TRBD1. There are 17 residues in the CDR3. V was clipped by 0 bases and J by 0 bases; unmatched bases: 6. CDR1 SGDLS and CDR2 YYNGEE come from the germline V gene. CDR3: CASSVGGTGHMNTEAFF. CDR3 nucleotides: TGTGCCAGCAGCGTAGGGGGGACAGGGCACATGAACACTGAAGCTTTCTTT.

CDR3 loop: CASSSGGQMMNTEAFF. DNA for the CDR3: TGTGCCAGTAGTTCAGGGGGACAGATGATGAACACTGAAGCTTTCTTT. The gene calls are TRBV19 and TRBJ1-1; the match to TRBD1 covers 7 bases. The CDR3 totals 16 residues. The germline gives CDR1 LNHDA, CDR2 SQIVND (reference sequence). J gave up 0 bases and V 5 bases, and 9 bases lay outside the gene matches.

This clone was observed once. The CDR3 protein is CASSPGRGVETQYF. In nucleotides, the CDR3 is TGTGCCAGCTCACCGGGCAGGGGGGTAGAGACCCAGTACTTC. This chain joins TRBV18 and TRBJ2-5, with D maybe TRBD1 (7 bases). The CDR3 has 14 amino acids. The germline V gene encodes CDR1 KGHSH and CDR2 LQKENI. The germline V and J ends were trimmed by 3 bases and 4 bases, with 12 bases remaining between them.

This clone has more than one count but fewer than ten. The J gene is TRBJ1-3, the V gene TRBV5-1, with D possibly TRBD1 on 5 matching bases. Germline-derived CDR1 and CDR2 are SGHRS and YFSETQ. V dropped 4 bases and J dropped 2 bases, with 13 bases sitting between them. The CDR3 is made up of 15 amino acids. The CDR3, as DNA: TGCGCCAGCAGCGGGGGGGACTTTGCTGGAAACACCATATATTTT. Translated, it gives CASSGGDFAGNTIYF.

This clone was observed a single time. This rearrangement joins TRBV5-1 to TRBJ2-7; no reliable D call. Germline V lookup: CDR1 SGHRS, CDR2 YFSETQ. Trimming removed 0 bases at V and 5 bases at J, with 12 bases between. The CDR3 totals 14 residues. The CDR3 bases are TGCGCCAGCAGCTTGGCCGGAATCGCAAACGAGCAGTACTTC. Translating it yields CASSLAGIANEQYF.

The genes are TRBV6-1 and TRBJ1-2; D call uncertain. Trimming removed 1 base from V and 2 bases from J, with 14 bases in between. Germline V gene lookup returns CDR1 MNHNS and CDR2 SASEGT. The CDR3 sequence is 16 residues long. The CDR3 coding sequence is TGTGCCAGCAGTGAAGATGGTATCCGATTGAACTATGGCTACACCTTC. Translated: CASSEDGIRLNYGYTF.

The chain carries TRBV7-8 and TRBJ1-2, with D possibly being TRBD1 (5 bases). From germline, CDR1 is SGHVS and CDR2 FQNEAQ. The CDR3 spans 19 residues. Trimming shortened V by 2 bases and J by 2 bases, and 24 bases separated the two germline ends. CDR3: CASSLQNRPSGVGNYGYTF. The CDR3 bases are TGTGCCAGCAGCTTACAGAACAGGCCTTCGGGGGTCGGCAACTATGGCTACACCTTC.

This chain uses TRBV5-6 with TRBJ2-5; 9 bases are shared with TRBD2. CDR3 length: 15 residues. The junction had 7 bases not matched to a gene; V was cut back by 4 bases and J by 3 bases. The germline V gene has CDR1 SGHDT and CDR2 YYEEEE. The CDR3 loop is CASSPLIAGEETQYF. The CDR3, as DNA: TGTGCCAGCAGCCCTCTGATAGCGGGAGAAGAGACCCAGTACTTC.

This chain joins TRBV19 and TRBJ1-2, with TRBD1 identical over 7 bases. Germline V gene lookup returns CDR1 LNHDA and CDR2 SQIVND (reference sequence). This CDR3 is built from 14 residues. V lost 4 bases, J lost 4 bases, and 6 bases stayed unmatched. For the CDR3, the DNA is TGTGCCAGTAGTAGAGAACAGGGGCTCTATGGCTACACCTTC. Its protein is CASSREQGLYGYTF.

This chain connects TRBV19 to TRBJ1-5, with no clear D. Germline CDR1 and CDR2: LNHDA and SQIVND (reference sequence). This CDR3 spans 14 amino acids. V was shortened by 6 bases and J by 4 bases, with 13 bases between the two germline ends. The CDR3 loop is CASSYPGRNQPQHF. The DNA of the CDR3 is TGTGCCAGTAGCTACCCGGGGAGGAATCAGCCCCAGCATTTT.